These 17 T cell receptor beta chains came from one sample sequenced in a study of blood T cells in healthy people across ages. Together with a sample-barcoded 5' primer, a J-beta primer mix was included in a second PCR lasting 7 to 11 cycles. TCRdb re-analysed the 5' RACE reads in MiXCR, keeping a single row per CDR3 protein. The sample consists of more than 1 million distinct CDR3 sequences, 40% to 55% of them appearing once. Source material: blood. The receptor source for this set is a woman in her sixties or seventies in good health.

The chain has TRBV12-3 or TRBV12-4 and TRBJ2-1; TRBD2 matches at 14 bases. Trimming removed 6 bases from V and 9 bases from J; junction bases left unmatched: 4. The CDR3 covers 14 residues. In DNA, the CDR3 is TGTGCCAGCAGGGGACTAGCGGGAGAAGCTGAGCAGTTCTTC. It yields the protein CASRGLAGEAEQFF.

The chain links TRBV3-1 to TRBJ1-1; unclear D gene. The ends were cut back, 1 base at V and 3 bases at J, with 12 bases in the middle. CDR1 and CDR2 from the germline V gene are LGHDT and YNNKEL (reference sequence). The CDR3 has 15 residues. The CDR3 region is CASSQVGFLDTEAFF. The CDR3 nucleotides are TGTGCCAGCAGCCAAGTGGGGTTTTTGGACACTGAAGCTTTCTTT.

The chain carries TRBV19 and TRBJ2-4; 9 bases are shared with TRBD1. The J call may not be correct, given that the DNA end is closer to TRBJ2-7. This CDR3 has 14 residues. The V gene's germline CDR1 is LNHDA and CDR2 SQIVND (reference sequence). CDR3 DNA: TGTGCCAGTAGCCGGACAGGGGATGCCTACGAGCAGTACTTC. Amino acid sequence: CASSRTGDAYEQYF.

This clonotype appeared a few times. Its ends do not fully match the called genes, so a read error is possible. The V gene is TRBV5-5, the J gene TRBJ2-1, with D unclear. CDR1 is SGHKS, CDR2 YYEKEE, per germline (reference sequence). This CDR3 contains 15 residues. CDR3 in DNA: TGTGCCGGCAGCTTCGGGTCCTCATCCTACAATGAGCAGTTCTTC. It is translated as CAGSFGSSSYNEQFF.

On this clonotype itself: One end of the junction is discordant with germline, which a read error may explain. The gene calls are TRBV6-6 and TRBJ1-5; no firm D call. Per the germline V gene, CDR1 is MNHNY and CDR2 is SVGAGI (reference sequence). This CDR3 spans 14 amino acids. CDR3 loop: CASSNQARNQPQHF. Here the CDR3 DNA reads TGTGCCAGCAGCAACCAGGCTCGTAATCAGCCCCAACATTTT.

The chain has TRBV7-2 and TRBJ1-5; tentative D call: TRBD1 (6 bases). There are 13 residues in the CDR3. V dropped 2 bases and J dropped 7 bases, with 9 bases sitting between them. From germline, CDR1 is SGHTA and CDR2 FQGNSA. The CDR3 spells CASSLIGGQPQHF. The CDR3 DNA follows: TGTGCCAGCAGCTTAATAGGGGGGCAGCCCCAGCATTTT.

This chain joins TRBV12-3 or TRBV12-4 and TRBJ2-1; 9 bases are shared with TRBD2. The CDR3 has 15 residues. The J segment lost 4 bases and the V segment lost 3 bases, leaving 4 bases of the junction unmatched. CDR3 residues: CASSFASGTYNEQFF. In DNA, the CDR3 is TGTGCCAGCAGTTTCGCTAGCGGGACATACAATGAGCAGTTCTTC.

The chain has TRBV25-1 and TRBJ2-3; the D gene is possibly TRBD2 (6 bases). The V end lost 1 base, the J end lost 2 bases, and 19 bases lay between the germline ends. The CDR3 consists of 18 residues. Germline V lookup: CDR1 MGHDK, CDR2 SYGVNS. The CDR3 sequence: CASSESPAATSDTDTQYF. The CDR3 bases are TGTGCCAGCAGTGAATCCCCCGCGGCGACTAGTGACACAGATACGCAGTATTTT.

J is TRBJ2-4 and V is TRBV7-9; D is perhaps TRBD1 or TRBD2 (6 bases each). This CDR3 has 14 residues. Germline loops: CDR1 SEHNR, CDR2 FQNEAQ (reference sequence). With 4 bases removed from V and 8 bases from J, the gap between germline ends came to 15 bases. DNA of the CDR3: TGTGCCAGCAGCTATAGCGGAGGGGGAGACATTCAGTACTTC. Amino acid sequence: CASSYSGGGDIQYF.

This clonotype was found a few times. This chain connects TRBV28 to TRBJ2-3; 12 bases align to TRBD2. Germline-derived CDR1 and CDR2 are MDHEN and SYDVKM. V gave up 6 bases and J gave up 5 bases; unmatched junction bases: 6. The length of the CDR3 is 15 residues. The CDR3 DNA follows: TGTGCCAGCAGCCCACTAGCGGGAGGTCGAGATACGCAGTATTTT. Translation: CASSPLAGGRDTQYF. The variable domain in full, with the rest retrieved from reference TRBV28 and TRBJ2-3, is DVKVTQSSRYLVKRTGEKVFLECVQDMDHENMFWYRQDPGLGLRLIYFSYDVKMKEKGDIPEGYSVSREKKERFSLILESASTNQTSMYLCASSPLAGGRDTQYFGPGTRLTVL.

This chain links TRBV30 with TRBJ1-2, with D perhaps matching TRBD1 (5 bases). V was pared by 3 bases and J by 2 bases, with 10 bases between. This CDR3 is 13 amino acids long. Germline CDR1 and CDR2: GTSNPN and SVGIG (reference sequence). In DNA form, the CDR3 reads TGTGCCTGGAGGGAGACAGCAAACTATGGCTACACCTTC. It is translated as CAWRETANYGYTF.

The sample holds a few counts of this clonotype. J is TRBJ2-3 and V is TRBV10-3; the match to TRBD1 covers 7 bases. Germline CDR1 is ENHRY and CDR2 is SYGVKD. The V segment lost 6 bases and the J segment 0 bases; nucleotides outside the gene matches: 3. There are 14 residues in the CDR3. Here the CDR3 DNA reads TGTGCCATCAGACCGGGACAGAGCACAGATACGCAGTATTTT. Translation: CAIRPGQSTDTQYF.

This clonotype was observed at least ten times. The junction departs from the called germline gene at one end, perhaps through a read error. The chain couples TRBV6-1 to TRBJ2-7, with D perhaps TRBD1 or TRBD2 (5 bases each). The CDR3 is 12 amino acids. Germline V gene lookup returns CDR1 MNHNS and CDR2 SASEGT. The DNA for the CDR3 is TGCGCCAGCAGTGAGAGGGGCTACGAGCAGTACTTC. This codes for CASSERGYEQYF.

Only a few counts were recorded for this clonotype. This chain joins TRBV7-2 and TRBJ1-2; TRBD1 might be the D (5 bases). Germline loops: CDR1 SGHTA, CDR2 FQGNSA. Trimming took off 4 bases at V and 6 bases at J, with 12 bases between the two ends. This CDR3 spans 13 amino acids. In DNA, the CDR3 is TGTGCCAGCAGCTCGAGCGGGGGGAATGGCTACACCTTC. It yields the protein CASSSSGGNGYTF.

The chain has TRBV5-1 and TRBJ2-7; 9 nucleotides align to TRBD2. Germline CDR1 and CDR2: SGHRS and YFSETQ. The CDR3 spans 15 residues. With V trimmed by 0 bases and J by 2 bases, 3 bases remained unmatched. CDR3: CASSLGGRAAYEQYF. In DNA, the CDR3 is TGCGCCAGCAGCTTGGGCGGGAGGGCCGCCTACGAGCAGTACTTC. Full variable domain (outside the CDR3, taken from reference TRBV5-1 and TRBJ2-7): KAGVTQTPRYLIKTRGQQVTLSCSPISGHRSVSWYQQTPGQGLQFLFEYFSETQRNKGNFPGRFSGRQFSNSRSEMNVSTLELGDSALYLCASSLGGRAAYEQYFGPGTRLTVT.

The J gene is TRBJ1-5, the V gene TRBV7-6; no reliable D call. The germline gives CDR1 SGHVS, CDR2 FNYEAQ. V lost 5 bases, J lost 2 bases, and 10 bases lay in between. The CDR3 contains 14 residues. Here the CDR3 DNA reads TGTGCCAGCAGCCGACGGTCGGGCAATCAGCCCCAGCATTTT. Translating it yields CASSRRSGNQPQHF.

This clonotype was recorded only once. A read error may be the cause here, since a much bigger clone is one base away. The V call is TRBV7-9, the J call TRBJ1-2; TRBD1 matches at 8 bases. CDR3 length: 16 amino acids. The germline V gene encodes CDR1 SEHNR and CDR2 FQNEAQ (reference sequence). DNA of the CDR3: TGTACCAGCAGCGAAGTAACAGGGGGTAACAGCGATGGCTACACCTTC. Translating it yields CTSSEVTGGNSDGYTF. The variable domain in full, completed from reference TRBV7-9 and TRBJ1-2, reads DTGVSQNPRHKITKRGQNVTFRCDPISEHNRLYWYRQTLGQGPEFLTYFQNEAQLEKSRLLSDRFSAERPKGSFSTLEIQRTEQGDSAMYLCTSSEVTGGNSDGYTFGSGTRLTVV.